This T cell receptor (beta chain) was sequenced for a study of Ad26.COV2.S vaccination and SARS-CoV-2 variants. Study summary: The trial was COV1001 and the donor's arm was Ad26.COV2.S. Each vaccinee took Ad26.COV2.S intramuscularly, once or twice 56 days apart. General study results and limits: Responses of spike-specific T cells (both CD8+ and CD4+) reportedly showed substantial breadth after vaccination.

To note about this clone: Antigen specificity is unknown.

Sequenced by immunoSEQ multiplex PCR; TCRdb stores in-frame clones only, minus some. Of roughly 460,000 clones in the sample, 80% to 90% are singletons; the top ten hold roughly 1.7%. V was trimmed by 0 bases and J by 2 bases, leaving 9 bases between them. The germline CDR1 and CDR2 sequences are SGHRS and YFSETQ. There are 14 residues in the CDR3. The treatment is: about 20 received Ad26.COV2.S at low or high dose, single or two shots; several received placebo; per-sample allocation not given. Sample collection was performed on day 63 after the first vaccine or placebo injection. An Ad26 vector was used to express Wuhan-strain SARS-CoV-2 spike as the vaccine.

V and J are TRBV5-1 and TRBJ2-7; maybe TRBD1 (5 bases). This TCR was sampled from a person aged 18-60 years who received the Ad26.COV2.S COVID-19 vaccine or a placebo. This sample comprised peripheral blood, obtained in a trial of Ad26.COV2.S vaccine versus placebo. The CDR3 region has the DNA TGCGCCAGCAGCTTGGCAGGGCGCCCCTACGAGCAGTACTTC. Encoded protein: CASSLAGRPYEQYF.